This T cell receptor (beta chain) is from a study of neurological immune-mediated disorders. Notes on the study in general: Falling below healthy controls, multiple sclerosis showed the least TCR clonal expansion, while HTLV-1-associated myelopathy showed the most.

5'RACE generated cDNA with 10-nucleotide random UMIs. The output of every sequencing run, over 200 million TCR-beta sequences, came from 15-18 subjects. TCRdb reprocessed the 5' RACE reads via MiXCR and lists one record per CDR3 protein. In the table there are tens of thousands of distinct CDR3 sequences, 7% to 8.5% of which are singletons. The germline CDR1 and CDR2 sequences are MDHEN and SYDVKM. The CDR3 totals 20 residues. The V segment lost 3 bases and the J segment 6 bases; nucleotides outside the gene matches: 18. This clonotype was found many times. As yet, its antigen is unknown. The rearrangement links TRBV28 to TRBJ2-6, with TRBD2 identical over 9 bases. The TCR sequence derives from a man aged 50 to 60 in good health. The sample comprised CD4+ T cells from blood. CDR3 region: CASSFPTSPSGTIAANVLTF. CDR3 nucleotides: TGTGCCAGCAGTTTTCCAACCTCTCCTAGCGGGACCATTGCGGCCAACGTCCTGACTTTC.